Here is one T cell receptor (beta chain) with its context. The target antigen is unknown. Trimming cost V 4 bases and J 2 bases; bases outside gene matches: 6. CDR3 size: 16 residues. Germline CDR1 SGHNT, CDR2 YYREEE (reference sequence). Assay: immunoSEQ multiplex PCR; the TCRdb copy retains only in-frame clones and omits some. The table includes approximately 80,000 clones, 75% to 85% detected once. This sample stems from a study of T cells in localized non-small cell lung cancer. Study-wide results and caveats: Among blood samples, higher T cell density accompanied longer overall survival. Tumor trailed uninvolved adjacent lung in T cell clonality, which peaked there. Heterogeneity cannot be ruled out, as sequencing used one tumor region only.

The sequence was obtained from a female donor older than 55 with stage I lung adenocarcinoma. The sample here was peripheral blood, taken before any cancer treatment. This rearrangement joins TRBV5-4 to TRBJ2-1, with 10 bases lining up with TRBD2. The CDR3 nucleotides read TGTGCCAGCAGCGCGGGGACTAGCGTTACCTACAATGAGCAGTTCTTC. This translates into CASSAGTSVTYNEQFF.